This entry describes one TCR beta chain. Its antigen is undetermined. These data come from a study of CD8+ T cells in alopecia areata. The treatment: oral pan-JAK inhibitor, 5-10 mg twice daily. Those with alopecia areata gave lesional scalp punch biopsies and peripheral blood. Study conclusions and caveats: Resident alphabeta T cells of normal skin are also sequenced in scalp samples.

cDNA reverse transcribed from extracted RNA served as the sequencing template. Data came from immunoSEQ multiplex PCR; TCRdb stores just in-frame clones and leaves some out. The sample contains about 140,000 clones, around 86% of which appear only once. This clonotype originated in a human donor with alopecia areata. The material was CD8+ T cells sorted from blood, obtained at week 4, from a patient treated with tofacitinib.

Here the CDR3 reads CASSPRPDEQYF. The CDR3, as DNA: TGTGCCAGCAGCCCCCGCCCGGACGAGCAGTACTTC. V usage is TRBV9 and J usage is TRBJ2-7; no definite D call. CDR1 is SGDLS and CDR2 is YYNGEE in the germline V gene. Trimming pared 4 bases from V and 5 bases from J, leaving 10 bases between. CDR3 length: 12 amino acids.